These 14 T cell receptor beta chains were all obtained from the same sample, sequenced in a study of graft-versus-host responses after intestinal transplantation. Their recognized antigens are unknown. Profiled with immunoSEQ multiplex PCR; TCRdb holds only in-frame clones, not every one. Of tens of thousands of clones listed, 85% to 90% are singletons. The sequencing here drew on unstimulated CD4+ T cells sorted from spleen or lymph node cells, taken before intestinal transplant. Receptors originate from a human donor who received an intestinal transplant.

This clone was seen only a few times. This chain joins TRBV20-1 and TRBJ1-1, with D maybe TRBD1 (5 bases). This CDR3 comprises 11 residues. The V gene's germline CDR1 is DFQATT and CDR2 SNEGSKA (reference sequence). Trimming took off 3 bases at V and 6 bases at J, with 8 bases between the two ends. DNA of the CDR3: TGCAGTGCTAGCCCGGGGGCTGAAGCTTTCTTT. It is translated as CSASPGAEAFF.

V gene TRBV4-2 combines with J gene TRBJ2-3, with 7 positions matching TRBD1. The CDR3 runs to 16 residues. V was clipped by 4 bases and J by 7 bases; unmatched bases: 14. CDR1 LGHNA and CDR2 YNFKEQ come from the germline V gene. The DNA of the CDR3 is TGTGCCAGCAGCCCTCAGCACGGACAGGAACCTCATACGCAGTATTTT. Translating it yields CASSPQHGQEPHTQYF.

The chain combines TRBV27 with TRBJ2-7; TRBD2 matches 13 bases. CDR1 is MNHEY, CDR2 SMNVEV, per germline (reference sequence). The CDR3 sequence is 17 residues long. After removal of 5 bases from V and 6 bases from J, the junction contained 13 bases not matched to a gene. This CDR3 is CASSKLAGGPSSPEQYF. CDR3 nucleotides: TGTGCCAGCAGTAAACTAGCGGGGGGGCCCTCATCTCCCGAGCAGTACTTC.

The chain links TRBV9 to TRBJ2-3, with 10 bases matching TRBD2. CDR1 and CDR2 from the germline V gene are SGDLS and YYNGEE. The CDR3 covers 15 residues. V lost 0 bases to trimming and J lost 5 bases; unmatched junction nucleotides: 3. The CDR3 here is CASSVGVAGGDTQYF. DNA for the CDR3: TGTGCCAGCAGCGTAGGGGTAGCGGGGGGAGATACGCAGTATTTT.

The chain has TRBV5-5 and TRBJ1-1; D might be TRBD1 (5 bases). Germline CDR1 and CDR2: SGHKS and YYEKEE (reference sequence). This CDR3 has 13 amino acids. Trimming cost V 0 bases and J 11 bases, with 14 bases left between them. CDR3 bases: TGTGCCAGCAGCTTGGTTCAAGCGGGGGACGCTTTCTTT. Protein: CASSLVQAGDAFF.

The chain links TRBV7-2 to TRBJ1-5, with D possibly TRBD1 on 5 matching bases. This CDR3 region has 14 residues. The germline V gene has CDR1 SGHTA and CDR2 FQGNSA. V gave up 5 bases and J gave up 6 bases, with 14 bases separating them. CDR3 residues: CASSPDGGGQPQHF. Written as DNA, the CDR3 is TGTGCCAGCAGCCCCGATGGGGGGGGTCAGCCCCAGCATTTT.

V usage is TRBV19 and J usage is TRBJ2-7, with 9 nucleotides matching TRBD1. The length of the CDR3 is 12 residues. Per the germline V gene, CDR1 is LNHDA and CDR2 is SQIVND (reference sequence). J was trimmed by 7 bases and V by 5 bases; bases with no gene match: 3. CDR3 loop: CASSGTGREQYF. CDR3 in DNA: TGTGCCAGTAGTGGGACAGGGCGAGAGCAGTACTTC.

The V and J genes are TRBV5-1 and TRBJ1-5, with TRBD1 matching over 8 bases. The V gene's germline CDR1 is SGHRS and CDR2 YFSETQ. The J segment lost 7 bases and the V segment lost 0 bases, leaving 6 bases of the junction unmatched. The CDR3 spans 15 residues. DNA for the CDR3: TGCGCCAGCAGCTTGGGGACAGGGATTAGGCAGCCCCAGCATTTT. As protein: CASSLGTGIRQPQHF.

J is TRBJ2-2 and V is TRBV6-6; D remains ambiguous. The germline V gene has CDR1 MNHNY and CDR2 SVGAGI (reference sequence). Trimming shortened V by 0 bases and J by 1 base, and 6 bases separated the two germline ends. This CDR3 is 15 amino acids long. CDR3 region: CASSYSRQNTGELFF. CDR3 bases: TGTGCCAGCAGTTACTCGAGGCAGAACACCGGGGAGCTGTTTTTT.

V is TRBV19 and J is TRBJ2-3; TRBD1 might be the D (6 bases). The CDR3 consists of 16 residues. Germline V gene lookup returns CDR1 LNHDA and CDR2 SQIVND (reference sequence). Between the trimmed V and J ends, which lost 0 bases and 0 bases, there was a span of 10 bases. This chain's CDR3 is CASSIDGDISTDTQYF. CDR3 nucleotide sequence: TGTGCCAGTAGTATAGATGGGGACATTAGCACAGATACGCAGTATTTT.

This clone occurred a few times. The CDR3, as DNA: TGTGCCAGCAGGACAGGGGGCGCGAGGGGCTACACCTTC. Protein product: CASRTGGARGYTF. V usage is TRBV6-1 and J usage is TRBJ1-2, with 10 bases aligning to TRBD1. This CDR3 contains 13 residues. J was trimmed by 8 bases and V by 6 bases; bases with no gene match: 6. CDR1 and CDR2 from the germline V gene are MNHNS and SASEGT.

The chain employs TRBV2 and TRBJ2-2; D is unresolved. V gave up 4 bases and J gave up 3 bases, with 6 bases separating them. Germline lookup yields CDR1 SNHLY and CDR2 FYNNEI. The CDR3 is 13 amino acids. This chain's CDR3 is CASSGQDTGELFF. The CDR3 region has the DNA TGTGCCAGCAGTGGGCAGGACACCGGGGAGCTGTTTTTT.

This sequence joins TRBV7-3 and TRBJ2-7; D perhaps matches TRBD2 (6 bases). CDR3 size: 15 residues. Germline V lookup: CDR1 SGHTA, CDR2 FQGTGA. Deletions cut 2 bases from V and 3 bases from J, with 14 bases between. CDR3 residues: CASSLLGTFYYEQYF. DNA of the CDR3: TGTGCCAGCAGCTTACTTGGGACTTTCTACTACGAGCAGTACTTC.

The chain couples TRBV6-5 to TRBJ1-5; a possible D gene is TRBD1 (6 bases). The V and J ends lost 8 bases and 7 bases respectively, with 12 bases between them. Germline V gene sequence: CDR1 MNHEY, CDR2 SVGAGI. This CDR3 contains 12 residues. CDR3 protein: CASGQPRQPQHF. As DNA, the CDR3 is TGTGCCAGCGGACAGCCCAGGCAGCCCCAGCATTTT.